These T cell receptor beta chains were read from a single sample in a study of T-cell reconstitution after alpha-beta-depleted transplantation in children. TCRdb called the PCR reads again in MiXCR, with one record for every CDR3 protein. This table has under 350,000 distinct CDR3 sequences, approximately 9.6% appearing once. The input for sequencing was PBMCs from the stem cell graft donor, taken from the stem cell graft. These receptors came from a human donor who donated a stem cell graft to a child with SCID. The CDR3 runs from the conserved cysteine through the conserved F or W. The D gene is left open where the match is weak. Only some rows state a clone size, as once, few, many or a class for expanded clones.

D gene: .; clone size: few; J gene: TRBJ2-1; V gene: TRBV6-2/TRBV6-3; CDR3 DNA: TGTGCCAGCAGTTACTCGAGTCCCTACAATGAGCAGTTCTTC; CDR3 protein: CASSYSSPYNEQFF
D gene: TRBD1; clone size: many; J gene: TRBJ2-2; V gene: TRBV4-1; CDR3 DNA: TGCGCCAGCAGCCAAATTGTTGGGACAGGGGGTACCGGGGAGCTGTTTTTT; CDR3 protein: CASSQIVGTGGTGELFF
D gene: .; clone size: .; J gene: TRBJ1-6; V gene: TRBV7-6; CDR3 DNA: TGTGCCAGCAGCCCAATTGTTTCAGGGACTAATTCACCCCTCCACTTT; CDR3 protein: CASSPIVSGTNSPLHF
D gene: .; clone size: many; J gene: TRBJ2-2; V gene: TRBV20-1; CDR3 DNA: TGCAGTGCTAGATTAGATTTCAGCGGAATGAACACCGGGGAGCTGTTTTTT; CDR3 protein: CSARLDFSGMNTGELFF
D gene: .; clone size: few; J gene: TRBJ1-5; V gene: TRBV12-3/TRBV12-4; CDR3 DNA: TGTGCCAGCAGTTTCGGTGGAGGGGGTGGCAATCAGCCCCAGCATTTT; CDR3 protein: CASSFGGGGGNQPQHF
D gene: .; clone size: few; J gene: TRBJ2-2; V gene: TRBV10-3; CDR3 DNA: TGTGCCATCAGTCAAGGCGGGGTGAGGCCAAACACCGGGGAGCTGTTTTTT; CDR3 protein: CAISQGGVRPNTGELFF
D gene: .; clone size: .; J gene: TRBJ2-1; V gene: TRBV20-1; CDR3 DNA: TGCAGTGCTAGAGGCGGGGAGGATTACAATGAGCAGTTCTTC; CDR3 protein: CSARGGEDYNEQFF
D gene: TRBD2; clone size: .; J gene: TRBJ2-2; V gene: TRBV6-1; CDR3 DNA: TGTGCCAGCAGACAACCGGGACTAGCGGGGAGGGCCGGGGAGCTGTTTTTT; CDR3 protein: CASRQPGLAGRAGELFF
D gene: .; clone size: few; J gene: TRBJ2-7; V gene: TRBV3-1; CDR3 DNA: TGTGCCAGCAGCCAAGTGGATCGAGGCACCGAGCAGTACTTC; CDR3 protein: CASSQVDRGTEQYF
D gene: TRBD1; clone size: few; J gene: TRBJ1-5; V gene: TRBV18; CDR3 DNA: TGTGCCAGCTCAACCTTACAGGGGAATCAGCCCCAGCATTTT; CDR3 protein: CASSTLQGNQPQHF
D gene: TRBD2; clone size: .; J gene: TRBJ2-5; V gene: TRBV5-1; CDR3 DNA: TGCGCCAGCAGCTTGGCCTCGGGGGGTTTGGAGACCCAGTACTTC; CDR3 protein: CASSLASGGLETQYF
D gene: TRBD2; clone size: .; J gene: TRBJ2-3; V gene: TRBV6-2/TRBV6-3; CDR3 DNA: TGTGCCAGCAGTCAGACTAGCGGGGCCACAGATACGCAGTATTTT; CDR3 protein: CASSQTSGATDTQYF
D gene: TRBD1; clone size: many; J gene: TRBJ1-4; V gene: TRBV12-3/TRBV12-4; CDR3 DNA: TGTGCCAGCAGTTTTGATAGGGACAGGGCTGAAAAACTGTTTTTT; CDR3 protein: CASSFDRDRAEKLFF
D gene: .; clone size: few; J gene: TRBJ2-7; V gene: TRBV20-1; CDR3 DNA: TGCAGTGCTAGACCCCCAAGACTAGGAAGCTCCTACGAGCAGTACTTC; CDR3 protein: CSARPPRLGSSYEQYF
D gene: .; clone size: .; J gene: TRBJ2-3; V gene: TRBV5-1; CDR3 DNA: TGCGCCAGCAGCGCTAGCGTCGCCGGCACAGATACGCAGTATTTT; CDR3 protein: CASSASVAGTDTQYF
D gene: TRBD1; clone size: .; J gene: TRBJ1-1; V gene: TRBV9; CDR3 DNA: TGTGCCAGCAGCGAGGACAGGGGGCGGTCAGACACTGAAGCTTTCTTT; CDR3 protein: CASSEDRGRSDTEAFF
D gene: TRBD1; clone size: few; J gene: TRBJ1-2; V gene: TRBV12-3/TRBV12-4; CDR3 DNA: TGTGCCAGCACCCCGGACAGGGAGTACTATGGCTACACCTTC; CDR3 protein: CASTPDREYYGYTF
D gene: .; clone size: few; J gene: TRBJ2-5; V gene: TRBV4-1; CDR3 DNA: TGCGCCAGCAGCCAAGGTCCAGGGGTAGAGACCCAGTACTTC; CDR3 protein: CASSQGPGVETQYF
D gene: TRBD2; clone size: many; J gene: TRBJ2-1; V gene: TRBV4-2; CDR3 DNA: TGTGCCAGCAGCGTTACTGGCGGGGGGGCGCGGAATGAGCAGTTCTTC; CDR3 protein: CASSVTGGGARNEQFF
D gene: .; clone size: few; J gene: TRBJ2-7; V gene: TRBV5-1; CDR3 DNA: TGCGCCAGCAGCTTGGAGGCGAGGGGCGTTCTTGGCGAGCAGTACTTC; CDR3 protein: CASSLEARGVLGEQYF
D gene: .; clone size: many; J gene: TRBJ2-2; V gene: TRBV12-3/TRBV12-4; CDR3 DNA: TGTGCCAGCAGCGACAGTTCCGGGGAGCTGTTTTTT; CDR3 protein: CASSDSSGELFF
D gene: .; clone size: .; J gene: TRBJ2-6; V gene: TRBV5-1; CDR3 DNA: TGCGCCAGCATTCTTCTCCCGGGGGGACAAAGCTCTGGGGCCAACGTCCTGACTTTC; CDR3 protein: CASILLPGGQSSGANVLTF
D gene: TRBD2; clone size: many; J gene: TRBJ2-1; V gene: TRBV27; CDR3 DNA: TGTGCCAGCAGACTAGCGGGGGGCCGATCGTACAATGAGCAGTTCTTC; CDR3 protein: CASRLAGGRSYNEQFF
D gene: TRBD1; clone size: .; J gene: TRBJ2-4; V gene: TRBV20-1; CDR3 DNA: TGCAGTGCGGCCCCGGGACAGTCGGTCGGAAACATTCAGTACTTC; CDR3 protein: CSAAPGQSVGNIQYF
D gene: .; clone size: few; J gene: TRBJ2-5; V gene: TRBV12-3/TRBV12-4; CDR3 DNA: TGTGCCAGCAGGGTCACCCCCGAGACCCAGTACTTC; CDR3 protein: CASRVTPETQYF
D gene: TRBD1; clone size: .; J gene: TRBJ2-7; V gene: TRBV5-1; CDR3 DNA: TGCGCCAGCAGCTTGGGGACAGGTTATACCTACGAGCAGTACTTC; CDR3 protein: CASSLGTGYTYEQYF
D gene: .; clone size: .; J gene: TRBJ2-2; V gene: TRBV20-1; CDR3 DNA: TGCAGTGCTAGCCGGGATTCGAACACCGGGGAGCTGTTTTTT; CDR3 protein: CSASRDSNTGELFF
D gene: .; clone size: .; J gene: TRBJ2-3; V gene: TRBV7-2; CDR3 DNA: TGTGCCAGCAGCCTACAGAGGGGCAACACAGATACGCAGTATTTT; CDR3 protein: CASSLQRGNTDTQYF
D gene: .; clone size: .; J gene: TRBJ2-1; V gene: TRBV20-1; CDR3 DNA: TGCAGTGCTAGAGAACCCGCAGGACCTTACAATGAGCAGTTCTTC; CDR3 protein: CSAREPAGPYNEQFF
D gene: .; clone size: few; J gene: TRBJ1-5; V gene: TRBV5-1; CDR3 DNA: TGCGCCAGCAGCTTGGCCGGGGGGCAAAATCAGCCCCAGCATTTT; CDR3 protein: CASSLAGGQNQPQHF
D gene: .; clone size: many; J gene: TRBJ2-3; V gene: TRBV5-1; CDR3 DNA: TGCGCCAGCAGCGAAGAGACTCGGGGGGATACGCAGTATTTT; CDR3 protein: CASSEETRGDTQYF
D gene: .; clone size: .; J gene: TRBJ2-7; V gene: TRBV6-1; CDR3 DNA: TGTGCCAGCAAAGTAGGTGGGGGGGCCTCCTACGAGCAGTACTTC; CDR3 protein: CASKVGGGASYEQYF
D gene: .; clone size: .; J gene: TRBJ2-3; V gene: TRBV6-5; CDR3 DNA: TGTGCCAGCAGTTACTCGCAGACTAGCACAGATACGCAGTATTTT; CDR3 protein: CASSYSQTSTDTQYF
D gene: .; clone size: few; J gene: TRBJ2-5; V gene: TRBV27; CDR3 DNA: TGTGCCAGCAGTCCGGGAGTACGGGAGACCCAGTACTTC; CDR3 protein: CASSPGVRETQYF
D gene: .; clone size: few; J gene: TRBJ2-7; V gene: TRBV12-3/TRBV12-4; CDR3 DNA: TGTGCCAGCAGTTTCTCCCGGGGTGCCTACGAGCAGTACTTC; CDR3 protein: CASSFSRGAYEQYF
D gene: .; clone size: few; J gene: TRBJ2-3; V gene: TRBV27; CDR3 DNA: TGTGCCAGCGGTGGAGGCGGCGTCACAGATACGCAGTATTTT; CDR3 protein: CASGGGGVTDTQYF
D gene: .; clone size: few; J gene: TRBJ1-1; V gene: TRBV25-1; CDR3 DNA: TGTGCCAGCAGTGCTACTTCAGGGGAAGCTTTCTTT; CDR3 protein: CASSATSGEAFF
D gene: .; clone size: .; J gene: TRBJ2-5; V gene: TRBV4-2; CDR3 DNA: TGTGCCAGCAGCCAGGTGGCAAACCAAGAGACCCAGTACTTC; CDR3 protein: CASSQVANQETQYF
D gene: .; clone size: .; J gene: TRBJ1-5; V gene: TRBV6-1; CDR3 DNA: TGTGCCAGCAGTCAGGCGGAGGGGGCCCAGCATTTT; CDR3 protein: CASSQAEGAQHF
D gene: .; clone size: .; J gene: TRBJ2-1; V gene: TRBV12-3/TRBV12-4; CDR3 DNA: TGTGCCAGCGCTAGGAGTAATGAGCAGTTCTTC; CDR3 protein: CASARSNEQFF
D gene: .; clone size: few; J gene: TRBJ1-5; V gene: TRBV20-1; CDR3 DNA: TGCAGTGCTAGGGACAGCCCAGGTCAGCCCCAGCATTTT; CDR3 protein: CSARDSPGQPQHF